What follows is one T cell receptor (beta chain) and its context. As yet, its antigen is unknown. J lost 5 bases, V lost 1 base, and 14 bases had no gene match. CDR1 SGHAT and CDR2 FQDESV come from the germline V gene (reference sequence). The CDR3 loop spans 19 amino acids. These data belong to a study of a mutant IDH1 vaccine in newly diagnosed glioma. The wider study: Patients previously underwent radiotherapy, temozolomide, or both, and most underwent both. Broader study findings: Top-clonotype changes in peripheral T cells seemed unrelated to pseudoprogression.

Specified time point: baseline, week 1 (first vaccination visit). Treatment defined: pre-vaccination baseline after standard-of-care therapy. Each tumor in the donors was a new WHO grade 3 or 4 astrocytoma, IDH1-mutant and ATRX-lost. Sequencing used immunoSEQ multiplex PCR; TCRdb keeps in-frame clones, though not all of them. The table shows 70,000 or so clones, with around 80% occurring only once. This specimen consisted of peripheral blood mononuclear cells (PBMCs), obtained from a glioma patient treated with radiotherapy, temozolomide or both. The chain has TRBV11-1 and TRBJ2-5; 12 bases match TRBD2. This receptor was taken from a woman aged 18-29 years with glioma. Some clones in this sample may be carry-over from other donors' samples. In DNA form, the CDR3 reads TGTGCCAGCAGCTTAGGGGGGGGGCTAGCGGGAGGGTACGCTGAGACCCAGTACTTC. Translation: CASSLGGGLAGGYAETQYF.